This TCR beta chain stems from a study of breast tumors, draining lymph nodes, adjacent tissues. The lymph nodes were axillary draining lymph nodes from breast cancer patients. V trimming: 2 bases; J trimming: 6 bases; junction bases outside the gene matches: 10. The germline V gene has CDR1 DFQATT and CDR2 SNEGSKA (reference sequence). This CDR3 has 15 amino acids. TCRdb passed the multiplex PCR reads through MiXCR, listing each CDR3 protein once. The sample shows about 140,000 distinct CDR3 sequences, approximately 29% of them seen only once. At least ten counts were recorded for this clonotype. V is TRBV20-1 and J is TRBJ1-5; 7 bases are a match to TRBD1. Sequencing was performed on axillary lymph node tissue. The sequence was obtained from a female donor with breast cancer. Some clones in this sample may be carry-over from other donors' samples. In nucleotides, the CDR3 is TGCAGTGCTAGATTTCAGCTAGGGGGCACTCAGCCCCAGCATTTT. Residues: CSARFQLGGTQPQHF.